A single sample gave rise to the 24 T cell receptor beta chains below, sequenced in a study of blood T cells in healthy people across ages. A sample-barcoded 5' primer and a J-beta primer mix were used in a second PCR of roughly 6 to 12 cycles. Each CDR3 protein gets one entry after TCRdb re-called the 5' RACE reads with MiXCR. This table holds 1.5 million to 2 million distinct CDR3 sequences, approximately 30% found once. The sample was blood. Receptors were obtained from a woman aged 30 to 39 in good health.

This clonotype appeared a few times. The chain recombines TRBV6-1 with TRBJ1-5, with D uncertain. This CDR3 is 18 amino acids long. Looked up from germline, CDR1 is MNHNS and CDR2 is SASEGT. V shed 5 bases and J shed 0 bases, with 20 bases lying between them. CDR3 amino acids: CASSRFGIDPLSNQPQHF. The DNA for the CDR3 is TGTGCCAGCAGTCGGTTTGGGATCGACCCCCTTAGCAATCAGCCCCAGCATTTT.

A remark on this clonotype: This may come from a read error, since a much larger clone is one base off. The V and J genes are TRBV29-1 and TRBJ2-1, with 12 bases fitting TRBD2. The length of the CDR3 is 16 residues. CDR1 is SQVTM and CDR2 is ANQGSEA in the germline V gene. The CDR3, as DNA: TGCAACGTCCTCAAGCTAGCGGGAGGGACCTACAATGAGCAGTTCTTC. Translated, it gives CNVLKLAGGTYNEQFF.

This clonotype is a singleton in its sample. The rearrangement uses TRBV7-2 and TRBJ1-4; the match to TRBD1 covers 9 bases. Per germline, CDR1 SGHTA and CDR2 FQGNSA. V lost 5 bases to trimming and J lost 8 bases; unmatched junction nucleotides: 12. CDR3 length: 16 residues. The DNA for the CDR3 is TGTGCCAGCAGCACCAAAGGGGGGACAGGGAGGGAAAAACTGTTTTTT. Protein sequence: CASSTKGGTGREKLFF.

This clonotype showed up just a few times. The gene calls are TRBV20-1 and TRBJ2-1; 7 nucleotides line up with TRBD2. This CDR3 is 15 amino acids long. V lost 0 bases to trimming and J lost 6 bases; unmatched junction nucleotides: 8. Per the germline V gene, CDR1 is DFQATT and CDR2 is SNEGSKA (reference sequence). In DNA, the CDR3 is TGCAGTGCTAGAGATTTCCAGCGGGGCCTCAATGAGCAGTTCTTC. Translated, it gives CSARDFQRGLNEQFF.

The table lists this clonotype with many counts. J is TRBJ2-6 and V is TRBV5-1, with unresolved D. V dropped 0 bases and J dropped 0 bases, with 10 bases sitting between them. Germline V gives CDR1 SGHRS, CDR2 YFSETQ. The CDR3 runs 17 residues. CDR3 region: CASSLVAVSSGANVLTF. The CDR3 DNA is TGCGCCAGCAGCTTGGTTGCGGTGAGCTCTGGGGCCAACGTCCTGACTTTC.

This chain uses TRBV7-8 with TRBJ1-5; TRBD1 matches 9 bases. CDR3 length: 16 amino acids. Germline loops: CDR1 SGHVS, CDR2 FQNEAQ. V lost 5 bases and J lost 7; bases outside the gene matches: 12. CDR3 residues: CASSPRTGEGGQPQHF. CDR3 nucleotides: TGTGCCAGCAGCCCGCGGACAGGGGAAGGTGGACAGCCCCAGCATTTT.

This clonotype was counted only a few times. The chain links TRBV5-5 to TRBJ2-3; TRBD2 is a possible D gene (6 bases). Germline V lookup: CDR1 SGHKS, CDR2 YYEKEE (reference sequence). The CDR3 contains 16 residues. Trimming left V 0 bases short and J 0 bases short, with 11 bases between. DNA of the CDR3: TGTGCCAGCAGCTTGGCCTGGGGGACTAGCACAGATACGCAGTATTTT. This codes for CASSLAWGTSTDTQYF.

CDR3 residues: CASSLWGELSTDTQYF. CDR3 in DNA: TGTGCCAGCAGCTTATGGGGGGAGTTATCCACAGATACGCAGTATTTT. The chain combines TRBV7-2 with TRBJ2-3, with D possibly matching TRBD2 (6 bases). Germline V gives CDR1 SGHTA, CDR2 FQGNSA. The V and J ends lost 2 bases and 2 bases respectively, with 14 bases between them. The CDR3 consists of 16 residues.

The genes are TRBV6-2 or TRBV6-3 and TRBJ2-1; a weak D match, TRBD2 (6 bases). V was shortened by 5 bases and J by 6 bases, with 20 bases between the two germline ends. CDR3 length: 16 residues. CDR1 is MNHEY, CDR2 SVGEGT, per germline. The CDR3 spells CASSARWRDHSNEQFF. In DNA form, the CDR3 reads TGTGCCAGCAGTGCCCGGTGGCGGGACCACTCCAATGAGCAGTTCTTC.

About this clonotype itself: One end of the junction varies from germline; a read error may be responsible. The V and J genes are TRBV5-1 and TRBJ2-7; D may match TRBD1 or TRBD2 (6 bases each). There are 16 residues in the CDR3. Germline V CDR1 and CDR2: SGHRS, YFSETQ. The CDR3 loop reads CAGSRGAGIATYEQYF. The CDR3 bases are TGCGCCGGCAGCAGGGGCGCGGGAATCGCTACCTACGAGCAGTACTTC.

V gene TRBV2 combines with J gene TRBJ2-4; TRBD2 matches 14 bases. The V gene's germline CDR1 is SNHLY and CDR2 FYNNEI. The ends lost 7 bases at V and 9 bases at J; junction bases unmatched: 8. The CDR3 length is 15 residues. The CDR3 sequence: CASTRGLAGGVIQYF. CDR3 coding DNA: TGTGCCAGCACGAGAGGACTAGCGGGGGGTGTCATTCAGTACTTC.

This clonotype has a handful of counts. The chain uses TRBV5-5 and TRBJ2-7; a possible D gene is TRBD1 (5 bases). CDR1 SGHKS and CDR2 YYEKEE come from the germline V gene (reference sequence). V was shortened by 0 bases and J by 6 bases, with 16 bases between the two germline ends. The CDR3 sequence is 15 residues long. Here the CDR3 DNA reads TGTGCCAGCAGCTTGGTAGGGGCGCAAAAGTCCGAGCAGTACTTC. It specifies CASSLVGAQKSEQYF.

This clonotype appeared a few times. V usage is TRBV10-3 and J usage is TRBJ1-1; D ambiguous. The ends were cut back, 8 bases at V and 4 bases at J, with 14 bases in the middle. Germline loops: CDR1 ENHRY, CDR2 SYGVKD. This CDR3 contains 13 residues. CDR3 loop: CAIWRGVPTEAFF. The CDR3 region has the DNA TGTGCCATCTGGCGGGGAGTGCCCACTGAAGCTTTCTTT.

The chain couples TRBV2 to TRBJ2-2, with D possibly TRBD2 on 6 matching bases. Germline V gives CDR1 SNHLY, CDR2 FYNNEI. Trimming shortened V by 9 bases and J by 3 bases, and 11 bases separated the two germline ends. The CDR3 extends over 13 amino acids. As DNA, the CDR3 is TGTGCCAGTAAGAGCGGGTACACCGGGGAGCTGTTTTTT. This codes for CASKSGYTGELFF.

This clonotype was detected only a few times. J is TRBJ1-5 and V is TRBV10-3; TRBD1 might be the D (6 bases). Germline V gene lookup returns CDR1 ENHRY and CDR2 SYGVKD. This CDR3 is built from 16 residues. V was pared by 5 bases and J by 2 bases, with 16 bases between. In DNA, the CDR3 is TGTGCCATCAGTTCCGGGACAACCGGTCGCAATCAGCCCCAGCATTTT. Amino acids: CAISSGTTGRNQPQHF.

This clonotype was counted between two and nine times. The DNA of the CDR3 is TGCAGTGCTAGAAATTGGGGACTCAGAGATGAAAAACTGTTTTTT. Protein: CSARNWGLRDEKLFF. The rearrangement joins TRBV20-1 to TRBJ1-4; maybe TRBD1 (5 bases). This CDR3 comprises 15 residues. Between the trimmed V and J ends, which lost 2 bases and 6 bases, there was a span of 16 bases. Per the germline V gene, CDR1 is DFQATT and CDR2 is SNEGSKA (reference sequence).

Only a few counts were recorded for this clonotype. The chain carries TRBV6-6 and TRBJ1-5, with a tentative D call TRBD1 (5 bases). The CDR3 spans 16 residues. Germline loops: CDR1 MNHNY, CDR2 SVGAGI (reference sequence). V was cut by 5 bases and J by 6 bases, with 20 bases left in between. CDR3: CASSNTPGGGGQPQHF. In DNA, the CDR3 is TGTGCCAGCAGTAATACACCTGGGGGTGGGGGTCAGCCCCAGCATTTT.

This chain links TRBV5-1 with TRBJ1-1; D is ambiguous. Trimming left V 0 bases short and J 4 bases short, with 13 bases between. The CDR3 has 15 residues. From germline, CDR1 is SGHRS and CDR2 YFSETQ. The CDR3 bases are TGCGCCAGCAGCTTGGGGCCCAGGAGTGTCACTGAAGCTTTCTTT. This codes for CASSLGPRSVTEAFF.

The rearrangement uses TRBV7-2 and TRBJ1-4; D ambiguous. CDR3 length equals 13 residues. Germline V gene lookup returns CDR1 SGHTA and CDR2 FQGNSA. Trimming stripped 5 bases from V and 8 bases from J, with 12 bases between. CDR3 DNA: TGTGCCAGCAGCCGCCCCAGCGGCGAAAAACTGTTTTTT. The encoded protein is CASSRPSGEKLFF.

This clonotype was observed a few times. The rearrangement links TRBV29-1 to TRBJ2-1, with D possibly matching TRBD1 (5 bases). The CDR3 contains 11 residues. The V gene lost 7 bases and the J gene lost 4 bases, with 8 bases spanning the gap. Per germline, CDR1 SQVTM and CDR2 ANQGSEA. The CDR3 reads CSDQGYNEQFF. CDR3 nucleotide sequence: TGCAGCGATCAGGGTTACAATGAGCAGTTCTTC.

This clonotype was detected many times. V usage is TRBV9 and J usage is TRBJ2-1; D is ambiguous. This CDR3 has 14 residues. Deletions cut 0 bases from V and 9 bases from J, with 13 bases between. Germline CDR1 and CDR2: SGDLS and YYNGEE. The CDR3 nucleotides read TGTGCCAGCAGCGTAGGGCCAGGAATGGCTGAGCAGTTCTTC. It translates to CASSVGPGMAEQFF.

There are many counts of this clonotype. This rearrangement joins TRBV20-1 to TRBJ2-3; D is possibly TRBD1 (6 bases). The V end lost 0 bases, the J end lost 0 bases, and 10 bases lay between the germline ends. Germline V gene sequence: CDR1 DFQATT, CDR2 SNEGSKA (reference sequence). The CDR3 sequence is 15 residues long. Written as DNA, the CDR3 is TGCAGTGCTAGAGATGGCGGACAGAGCACAGATACGCAGTATTTT. It yields the protein CSARDGGQSTDTQYF.

The rearrangement joins TRBV9 to TRBJ2-3; 10 nucleotides align to TRBD2. V lost 0 bases, J lost 4 bases, and 8 bases stayed unmatched. The CDR3 spans 17 residues. CDR1 and CDR2 (germline): SGDLS, YYNGEE. The CDR3 loop is CASSVGGLAGAADTQYF. CDR3 coding DNA: TGTGCCAGCAGCGTAGGAGGGCTAGCGGGGGCCGCAGATACGCAGTATTTT.

V usage is TRBV20-1 and J usage is TRBJ1-5; D not resolved. Germline V CDR1 and CDR2: DFQATT, SNEGSKA (reference sequence). The CDR3 loop spans 18 amino acids. V was clipped by 4 bases and J by 0 bases, with 22 bases between them. The CDR3 sequence is CSATTNRVFDYSNQPQHF. The CDR3 DNA reads as TGCAGTGCTACCACTAACCGGGTTTTCGATTATAGCAATCAGCCCCAGCATTTT.